Listed below are T cell receptor beta chains from one sample, sequenced in a study of T cell repertoires in cytomegalovirus infection. TCRdb processed the reads anew with MiXCR; each CDR3 protein has one entry. The sample lists roughly 280,000 distinct CDR3 sequences, less than 9.5% occurring once. The specimen sequenced was PBMCs. These receptors originate from a human donor in good health (CMV status not recorded). Some clones in this sample may be carry-over from other donors' samples. The CDR3 runs from the conserved cysteine through the conserved F or W. Each record gives: CDR3 protein, CDR3 DNA, D gene, J gene, V gene, CDR3 length, clone size. D genes are given only for firm matches. The size of a clone is reported for some rows only, either as once, few or many, or as a class for expanded clones.

CASSISLQVSSYEQYF	TGTGCCAGCAGTATAAGTTTACAGGTGTCATCCTACGAGCAGTACTTC	NA	TRBJ2-7	TRBV2	16	NA
CASSPGLAGVSTDTQYF	TGTGCCAGCAGCCCCGGACTAGCGGGGGTGAGCACAGATACGCAGTATTTT	TRBD2	TRBJ2-3	TRBV7-2	17	many
CASSFDGSTEAFF	TGTGCCAGCAGTTTTGACGGGAGCACTGAAGCTTTCTTT	NA	TRBJ1-1	TRBV28	13	NA
CSVEMANTEAFF	TGCAGCGTTGAAATGGCGAACACTGAAGCTTTCTTT	NA	TRBJ1-1	TRBV29-1	12	many
CASSRSPGGVTGELFF	TGTGCCAGCAGCCGCTCCCCTGGAGGGGTCACCGGGGAGCTGTTTTTT	NA	TRBJ2-2	TRBV7-6	16	NA
CASGLLWEQFF	TGTGCTAGTGGTCTCCTTTGGGAGCAGTTCTTC	NA	TRBJ2-1	TRBV12-5	11	many
CSAQRRDQPQHF	TGCAGTGCCCAAAGGAGGGATCAGCCCCAGCATTTT	NA	TRBJ1-5	TRBV20-1	12	NA
CASSQPGLSYLVDTEAFF	TGCGCCAGCAGCCAACCGGGACTGTCGTATCTTGTAGACACTGAAGCTTTCTTT	NA	TRBJ1-1	TRBV4-3	18	few
CSADGGTSYGYTF	TGCAGTGCCGACGGGGGTACTTCCTATGGCTACACCTTC	NA	TRBJ1-2	TRBV20-1	13	many
CSAREAATSYEQYF	TGCAGTGCTAGAGAGGCAGCGACCTCCTACGAGCAGTACTTC	NA	TRBJ2-7	TRBV20-1	14	many
CASSAGLAGVSEQFF	TGTGCCAGCAGCGCGGGACTAGCGGGAGTTAGTGAGCAGTTCTTC	TRBD2	TRBJ2-1	TRBV7-2	15	few
CASSLSGGDHTDTQYF	TGTGCCAGCAGCCTTAGCGGGGGGGACCACACAGATACGCAGTATTTT	TRBD2	TRBJ2-3	TRBV7-6	16	medium-sized
CASSRGTGNTEAFF	TGTGCCAGTAGTCGCGGGACAGGGAACACTGAAGCTTTCTTT	TRBD1	TRBJ1-1	TRBV19	14	NA
CASSKQKGNTIYF	TGTGCCAGCAGTAAACAAAAAGGAAACACCATATATTTT	NA	TRBJ1-3	TRBV7-2	13	many
CASSEGWAGEETQYF	TGTGCCAGCAGTGAAGGATGGGCAGGGGAAGAGACCCAGTACTTC	NA	TRBJ2-5	TRBV25-1	15	many
CAWSVQNSLETQYF	TGTGCCTGGAGTGTACAGAATTCTTTAGAGACCCAGTACTTC	NA	TRBJ2-5	TRBV30	14	NA
CASLLGGSYNEQFF	TGTGCCAGCCTCCTCGGGGGATCCTACAATGAGCAGTTCTTC	NA	TRBJ2-1	TRBV6-6	14	NA
CASSVRGVTDTQYF	TGTGCCAGCAGCGTACGAGGGGTCACAGATACGCAGTATTTT	NA	TRBJ2-3	TRBV7-4	14	many
CASSSPGGGRIREQYF	TGTGCCAGCAGTTCCCCAGGGGGCGGGAGAATCCGCGAGCAGTACTTC	NA	TRBJ2-7	TRBV6-2/TRBV6-3	16	many
CSASGILQGENIQYF	TGCAGTGCTAGCGGGATTCTTCAGGGCGAAAACATTCAGTACTTC	NA	TRBJ2-4	TRBV20-1	15	NA
CASSSTGTHTEAFF	TGCGCCAGCAGCTCGACCGGGACCCACACTGAAGCTTTCTTT	NA	TRBJ1-1	TRBV5-1	14	few
CSANPTFRTDTQYF	TGCAGTGCTAACCCTACGTTCCGCACAGATACGCAGTATTTT	NA	TRBJ2-3	TRBV20-1	14	many
CAISEQGIRGQPQHF	TGTGCCATCAGTGAGCAGGGGATTCGAGGTCAGCCCCAGCATTTT	NA	TRBJ1-5	TRBV10-3	15	few
CASSSLPRGSSYNEQFF	TGTGCCAGCAGCTCCCTCCCCCGGGGCAGCTCCTACAATGAGCAGTTCTTC	NA	TRBJ2-1	TRBV11-2	17	many
CASLRTGSPDEQFF	TGTGCCAGCTTAAGGACAGGGTCCCCCGATGAGCAGTTCTTC	TRBD1	TRBJ2-1	TRBV18	14	few
CASRNRQQGARGGYTF	TGTGCCAGTAGAAACCGACAACAGGGGGCAAGAGGAGGCTACACCTTC	TRBD1	TRBJ1-2	TRBV19	16	NA
CASSYSRPGTGYTDTQYF	TGTGCCAGCAGTTACTCCCGCCCCGGGACCGGGTACACAGATACGCAGTATTTT	NA	TRBJ2-3	TRBV6-6	18	NA
CASSWSRAQTQYF	TGTGCCAGCAGTTGGTCCCGCGCGCAGACCCAGTACTTC	NA	TRBJ2-5	TRBV12-3/TRBV12-4	13	many
CASSLGDMETDTQYF	TGTGCCAGCAGCTTAGGGGATATGGAGACAGATACGCAGTATTTT	NA	TRBJ2-3	TRBV7-9	15	many
CASSPGQGAYGYTF	TGTGCCAGCAGCCCAGGACAGGGCGCCTATGGCTACACCTTC	TRBD1	TRBJ1-2	TRBV7-2	14	many
CAWSITGGNQPQHF	TGTGCCTGGAGCATCACAGGAGGCAATCAGCCCCAGCATTTT	NA	TRBJ1-5	TRBV30	14	NA
CASSHSDRAYEKLFF	TGTGCCAGCAGTCACTCGGACAGGGCTTATGAAAAACTGTTTTTT	TRBD1	TRBJ1-4	TRBV7-9	15	many
CASGLVLADQETQYF	TGTGCTAGTGGTTTGGTACTAGCGGATCAAGAGACCCAGTACTTC	TRBD2	TRBJ2-5	TRBV12-5	15	few
CASSRGTGGANTEAFF	TGTGCCAGCAGCCGTGGGACAGGAGGGGCAAACACTGAAGCTTTCTTT	TRBD1	TRBJ1-1	TRBV7-9	16	once
CASSSNGLPYEQYF	TGTGCCAGCAGTTCCAACGGTCTTCCCTACGAGCAGTACTTC	NA	TRBJ2-7	TRBV28	14	few
CASSLGEMGTGELFF	TGTGCCAGCAGCTTGGGGGAGATGGGTACCGGGGAGCTGTTTTTT	NA	TRBJ2-2	TRBV5-4	15	many
CASSPQGSYNSPLHF	TGTGCCAGCAGCCCACAGGGATCCTATAATTCACCCCTCCACTTT	NA	TRBJ1-6	TRBV5-6	15	many
CASSFGTSVGDEQFF	TGTGCCAGCAGCTTCGGGACTAGCGTTGGGGATGAGCAGTTCTTC	TRBD2	TRBJ2-1	TRBV7-6	15	many
CASSRGGNSNQPQHF	TGTGCCAGCAGCCGAGGTGGTAATAGCAATCAGCCCCAGCATTTT	NA	TRBJ1-5	TRBV12-3/TRBV12-4	15	NA
CASSGGQGAFQPQHF	TGTGCCAGTAGTGGGGGACAGGGGGCCTTTCAGCCCCAGCATTTT	TRBD1	TRBJ1-5	TRBV19	15	few
CSAPTGPLMEAFF	TGCAGTGCTCCCACGGGGCCCCTCATGGAAGCTTTCTTT	NA	TRBJ1-1	TRBV20-1	13	NA
CATSRDSDRMNIQYF	TGTGCCACCAGCAGAGATTCGGACAGAATGAACATTCAGTACTTC	NA	TRBJ2-4	TRBV15	15	many
CASSGDRSFTEAFF	TGTGCCAGCAGTGGGGACCGAAGTTTCACTGAAGCTTTCTTT	NA	TRBJ1-1	TRBV6-1	14	many
CASSISRQIEPQHF	TGTGCCAGTAGTATTTCGCGCCAGATCGAGCCCCAGCATTTT	NA	TRBJ1-5	TRBV19	14	many
CASSLSSVGADTQYF	TGTGCCAGCAGTTTATCCTCGGTGGGAGCAGATACGCAGTATTTT	NA	TRBJ2-3	TRBV28	15	many